Below, one T cell receptor (beta chain) is given with its context. These data come from a study of blood T cell repertoires in COVID-19. In the study's own analysis: From reference gene primer amplification, estimates of nucleated cell counts were derived. The method was immunoSEQ multiplex PCR; TCRdb's version includes in-frame clones alone and lacks a portion of them. D and trimming were read from the DNA, whereas the V and J calls and clone size are those reported in that table. The repertoire holds under 200,000 clones, more than 75% seen once, with around 6% in the top ten. Per the germline V gene, CDR1 is KGHSH and CDR2 is LQKENI. This CDR3 is 15 amino acids long. Deletions cut 4 bases from V and 1 base from J, with 14 bases between.

The receptor was derived from a man in his forties with acute COVID-19. The genes are TRBV18 and TRBJ2-7; the D gene is possibly TRBD2 (5 bases). Sequenced sample: PBMCs or T cells enriched from blood (not recorded which). This CDR3 is CASSLATGYSYEQYF. CDR3 nucleotide sequence: TGTGCCAGCTCACTCGCGACGGGGTATTCCTACGAGCAGTACTTC.